These 22 T cell receptor beta chains were sequenced from one sample in a study of shared clonotypes between healthy human individuals (dated by TCRdb to about 2020). Libraries were constructed by the immunoSEQ multiplex PCR assay. In TCRdb, the immuneACCESS table is reduced to in-frame sequences with V and J assigned. These tables do not hold every clone; where another copy was compared, an unresolved V gene accounts for under half, and the others remain unexplained. The sample table lists roughly 2.6 million clones, around nine tenths of them with a count of one. The ten largest account for under 0.15% of the sample. The sample consisted of naive CD4+ T cells sorted from blood. The cell subset or site label, read with the paper, signifies: CD45RA+ positively selected. These receptors were collected from a man aged 18 to 30 in good health.

The gene calls are TRBV18 and TRBJ2-3; D is uncertain. V was shortened by 6 bases and J by 2 bases, with 9 bases between the two germline ends. There are 13 residues in the CDR3. Germline V gene sequence: CDR1 KGHSH, CDR2 LQKENI. The CDR3 spells CASSQASTDTQYF. The DNA for the CDR3 is TGTGCCAGCTCTCAGGCGTCCACAGATACGCAGTATTTT.

The chain is built from TRBV7-2 and TRBJ1-1; tentatively, D is TRBD1 (6 bases). V was trimmed by 5 bases and J by 5 bases, leaving 18 bases between them. Germline CDR1 SGHTA, CDR2 FQGNSA. The CDR3 has 15 residues. The DNA for the CDR3 is TGTGCCAGCAGCCCAGAGGGGGGGCGGGAAACTGAAGCTTTCTTT. This translates into CASSPEGGRETEAFF.

J is TRBJ2-2 and V is TRBV13; D not resolved. The CDR3 extends over 14 amino acids. CDR1 is PRHDT, CDR2 FYEKMQ, per germline (reference sequence). Trimming left V 5 bases short and J 3 bases short, with 10 bases between. For the CDR3, the DNA is TGTGCCAGCAGCATCCGGGCCGACACCGGGGAGCTGTTTTTT. It specifies CASSIRADTGELFF.

V and J are TRBV30 and TRBJ2-2; unclear D gene. V lost 3 bases, J lost 2 bases, and 7 bases lay in between. Germline V gene data show CDR1 as GTSNPN and CDR2 as SVGIG (reference sequence). There are 13 residues in the CDR3. The chain's CDR3 is CAWRTSNTGELFF. DNA of the CDR3: TGTGCCTGGAGGACAAGTAACACCGGGGAGCTGTTTTTT.

In regard to this clone: The junction departs from the called germline gene at one end, perhaps through a read error. The chain joins TRBV7-7 to TRBJ2-5, with TRBD1 identical over 10 bases. Per germline, CDR1 SSHAT and CDR2 FNYEAQ (reference sequence). CDR3 length: 13 amino acids. The CDR3 here is CASSRDRGSAQYF. The DNA of the CDR3 is TGTGCTAGCAGCCGGGACAGGGGCTCGGCCCAGTACTTC.

The chain has TRBV27 and TRBJ1-1; TRBD1 agrees at 7 bases. The CDR3 is 15 residues long. Germline CDR1 reads MNHEY; CDR2 reads SMNVEV (reference sequence). The trim removed 7 bases at V and 1 base at J, leaving 9 bases unmatched. Here the CDR3 reads CASILSGTANTEAFF. In nucleotides, the CDR3 is TGTGCCAGCATCCTATCCGGGACAGCGAACACTGAAGCTTTCTTT.

This chain joins TRBV10-3 and TRBJ2-3; the match to TRBD2 covers 11 bases. Germline values: CDR1 ENHRY, CDR2 SYGVKD. This CDR3 has 17 amino acids. The V segment lost 4 bases and the J segment 2 bases; nucleotides outside the gene matches: 8. Here the CDR3 reads CAISVLGLAANTDTQYF. The CDR3 DNA follows: TGTGCCATCAGTGTGTTGGGACTAGCGGCTAACACAGATACGCAGTATTTT.

The J gene is TRBJ2-7, the V gene TRBV5-1; the D gene is possibly TRBD2 (7 bases). Germline assignment: CDR1 SGHRS and CDR2 YFSETQ. V was trimmed by 0 bases and J by 4 bases, leaving 14 bases between them. This CDR3 is 15 amino acids long. This CDR3 is CASSLARGAGYEQYF. In DNA form, the CDR3 reads TGCGCCAGCAGCTTGGCCCGGGGGGCAGGGTACGAGCAGTACTTC.

The chain is built from TRBV21-1 and TRBJ1-1. TRBV21-1 represents a pseudogene. CDR3 size: 18 residues. The CDR3 DNA sequence: TGTGCCAGCAGCAAAGGCGGATGCTCAGGCGATCCGAACACTGAAGCTTTCTTT. Protein sequence: CASSKGGCSGDPNTEAFF.

The chain couples TRBV5-1 to TRBJ1-1; maybe TRBD1 (6 bases). Trimming cost V 0 bases and J 0 bases, with 9 bases left between them. Germline CDR1 is SGHRS and CDR2 is YFSETQ. CDR3 length: 15 residues. The CDR3 loop is CASSLAGEVNTEAFF. For the CDR3, the DNA is TGCGCCAGCAGCTTGGCAGGGGAGGTGAACACTGAAGCTTTCTTT. Full variable domain (rest looked up from reference TRBV5-1 and TRBJ1-1): KAGVTQTPRYLIKTRGQQVTLSCSPISGHRSVSWYQQTPGQGLQFLFEYFSETQRNKGNFPGRFSGRQFSNSRSEMNVSTLELGDSALYLCASSLAGEVNTEAFFGQGTRLTVV.

The genes are TRBV28 and TRBJ1-2; TRBD1 matches 10 bases. There are 15 residues in the CDR3. With 7 bases clipped from V and 5 bases from J, the junction kept 10 bases outside the gene matches. The germline gives CDR1 MDHEN, CDR2 SYDVKM. The CDR3 protein is CASTHPDRGTYGYTF. The CDR3 DNA follows: TGTGCCAGCACCCACCCGGACAGGGGGACGTATGGCTACACCTTC.

Turning to this clone: The sample holds other DNA sequences that translate to the same CDR3. V and J are TRBV7-2 and TRBJ1-5, with D unresolved. Trimming left V 2 bases short and J 2 bases short, with 7 bases between. CDR1 and CDR2 (germline): SGHTA, FQGNSA. The CDR3 totals 14 residues. The CDR3 coding sequence is TGTGCCAGCAGCTTAAGTGTGGGCAATCAGCCCCAGCATTTT. The encoded protein is CASSLSVGNQPQHF. The variable domain in full, with the rest retrieved from reference TRBV7-2 and TRBJ1-5, is GAGVSQSPSNKVTEKGKDVELRCDPISGHTALYWYRQSLGQGLEFLIYFQGNSAPDKSGLPSDRFSAERTGGSVSTLTIQRTQQEDSAVYLCASSLSVGNQPQHFGDGTRLSIL.

This chain uses TRBV18 with TRBJ2-7, with 10 nucleotides matching TRBD1. The CDR3 loop spans 14 amino acids. Trimming cost V 6 bases and J 5 bases; bases outside gene matches: 7. Germline CDR1 reads KGHSH; CDR2 reads LQKENI. The CDR3 DNA reads TGTGCCAGCTCTCGGAGGACAGGGGGTAACGAGCAGTACTTC. Amino acids: CASSRRTGGNEQYF.

The rearrangement uses TRBV19 and TRBJ1-4; perhaps TRBD1 as D (5 bases). V was trimmed by 3 bases and J by 8 bases, leaving 13 bases between them. The CDR3 totals 14 residues. Germline CDR1 and CDR2: LNHDA and SQIVND (reference sequence). This CDR3 is CASSITAWDEKLFF. The CDR3 coding sequence is TGTGCCAGTAGTATTACCGCTTGGGACGAAAAACTGTTTTTT. The full variable domain, rest sourced from reference TRBV19 and TRBJ1-4, is DGGITQSPKYLFRKEGQNVTLSCEQNLNHDAMYWYRQDPGQGLRLIYYSQIVNDFQKGDIAEGYSVSREKKESFPLTVTSAQKNPTAFYLCASSITAWDEKLFFGSGTQLSVL.

CDR3 sequence reads: CASSQGRGRGVYNEQFF. Here the CDR3 DNA reads TGCGCCAGCAGCCAAGGAAGGGGGCGCGGAGTCTACAATGAGCAGTTCTTC. The chain joins TRBV4-3 to TRBJ2-1, with TRBD1 identical over 7 bases. After removal of 1 base from V and 3 bases from J, the junction contained 9 bases not matched to a gene. The CDR3 has 17 residues. Germline CDR1 and CDR2: LGHNA and YSLEER.

The chain joins TRBV10-3 to TRBJ2-6; TRBD1 matches at 10 bases. With V trimmed by 6 bases and J by 1 base, 9 bases remained unmatched. This CDR3 is 18 amino acids long. From germline, CDR1 is ENHRY and CDR2 SYGVKD. CDR3 DNA sequence: TGTGCCATCAGCTTTCCTGGACAGGGGGGGTCTGGGGCCAACGTCCTGACTTTC. Translating it yields CAISFPGQGGSGANVLTF.

The V call is TRBV18, the J call TRBJ2-3, with TRBD2 matching over 8 bases. The V gene end was trimmed by 6 bases and the J gene end by 4 bases; junction bases not matched to a gene: 9. CDR1 and CDR2 (germline): KGHSH, LQKENI. The CDR3 totals 15 residues. The CDR3: CASSSGTRTPDTQYF. The CDR3 nucleotides read TGTGCCAGCTCGTCCGGGACTAGAACCCCAGATACGCAGTATTTT. The full variable domain, in which reference TRBV18 and TRBJ2-3 provide the parts outside the CDR3, is NAGVMQNPRHLVRRRGQEARLRCSPMKGHSHVYWYRQLPEEGLKFMVYLQKENIIDESGMPKERFSAEFPKEGPSILRIQQVVRGDSAAYFCASSSGTRTPDTQYFGPGTRLTVL.

The chain couples TRBV11-2 to TRBJ2-7, with a possible D match to TRBD2 (5 bases). The V gene's germline CDR1 is SGHAT and CDR2 FQNNGV. V dropped 1 base and J dropped 2 bases, with 12 bases sitting between them. The CDR3 loop spans 15 amino acids. Here the CDR3 reads CASSLGFGGPYEQYF. CDR3 DNA: TGTGCCAGCAGCTTAGGGTTTGGAGGCCCCTACGAGCAGTACTTC.

Points on this clone: Other nucleotide sequences in the sample specify the same CDR3. J is TRBJ2-5 and V is TRBV7-2; D is perhaps TRBD1 (6 bases). Germline assignment: CDR1 SGHTA and CDR2 FQGNSA. With 1 base removed from V and 2 bases from J, the gap between germline ends came to 11 bases. This CDR3 region has 15 residues. The CDR3 spells CASSLGGRGQETQYF. For the CDR3, the DNA is TGTGCCAGCAGCTTAGGTGGCAGGGGACAAGAGACCCAGTACTTC.

This clone was counted only a few times. Other DNA sequences in the same sample also yield this CDR3. This rearrangement joins TRBV30 to TRBJ1-5, with D possibly being TRBD1 (5 bases). Trimming pared 3 bases from V and 0 bases from J, leaving 9 bases between. CDR3 length: 14 amino acids. In germline, CDR1 is GTSNPN, CDR2 SVGIG (reference sequence). CDR3 sequence reads: CAWSADSSNQPQHF. The CDR3 nucleotides are TGTGCCTGGAGCGCTGACAGTAGCAATCAGCCCCAGCATTTT.

This chain links TRBV5-1 with TRBJ2-1; TRBD2 aligns across 8 bases. The junction had 12 bases not matched to a gene; V was cut back by 3 bases and J by 7 bases. This CDR3 comprises 16 residues. Germline lookup yields CDR1 SGHRS and CDR2 YFSETQ. This CDR3 reads CASSWGRDGLANEQFF. CDR3 bases: TGCGCCAGCAGCTGGGGCAGGGACGGACTAGCAAATGAGCAGTTCTTC. The full variable domain, its missing parts supplied by reference TRBV5-1 and TRBJ2-1, is KAGVTQTPRYLIKTRGQQVTLSCSPISGHRSVSWYQQTPGQGLQFLFEYFSETQRNKGNFPGRFSGRQFSNSRSEMNVSTLELGDSALYLCASSWGRDGLANEQFFGPGTRLTVL.

This chain joins TRBV7-2 and TRBJ2-5; 7 bases align to TRBD2. CDR1 SGHTA and CDR2 FQGNSA come from the germline V gene. The CDR3 is 17 residues long. Trimming removed 8 bases from V and 2 bases from J; junction bases left unmatched: 17. CDR3 region: CASELGISSGYQETQYF. The DNA of the CDR3 is TGTGCCAGCGAGCTGGGAATAAGTAGCGGGTATCAAGAGACCCAGTACTTC.